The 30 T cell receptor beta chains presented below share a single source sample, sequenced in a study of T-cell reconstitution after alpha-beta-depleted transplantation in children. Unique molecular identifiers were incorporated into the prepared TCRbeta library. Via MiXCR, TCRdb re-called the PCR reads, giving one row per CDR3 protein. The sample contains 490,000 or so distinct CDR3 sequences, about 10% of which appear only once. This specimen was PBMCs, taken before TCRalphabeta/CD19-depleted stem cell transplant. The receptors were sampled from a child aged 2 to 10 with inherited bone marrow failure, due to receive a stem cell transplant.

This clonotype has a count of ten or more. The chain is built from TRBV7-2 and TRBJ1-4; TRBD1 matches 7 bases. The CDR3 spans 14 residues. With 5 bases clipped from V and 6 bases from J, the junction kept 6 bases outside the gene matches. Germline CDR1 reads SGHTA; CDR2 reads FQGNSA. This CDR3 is CASSPQGGDEKLFF. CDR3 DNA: TGTGCCAGCAGCCCCCAGGGGGGGGATGAAAAACTGTTTTTT.

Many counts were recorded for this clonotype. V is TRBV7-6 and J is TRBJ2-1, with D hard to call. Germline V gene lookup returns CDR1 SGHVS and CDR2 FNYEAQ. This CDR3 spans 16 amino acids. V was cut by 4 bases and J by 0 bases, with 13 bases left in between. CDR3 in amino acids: CASSSTHTSSYNEQFF. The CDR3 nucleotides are TGTGCCAGCAGCTCCACTCACACGAGCTCCTACAATGAGCAGTTCTTC. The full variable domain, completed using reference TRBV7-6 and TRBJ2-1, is GAGVSQSPRYKVTKRGQDVALRCDPISGHVSLYWYRQALGQGPEFLTYFNYEAQQDKSGLPNDRFSAERPEGSISTLTIQRTEQRDSAMYRCASSSTHTSSYNEQFFGPGTRLTVL.

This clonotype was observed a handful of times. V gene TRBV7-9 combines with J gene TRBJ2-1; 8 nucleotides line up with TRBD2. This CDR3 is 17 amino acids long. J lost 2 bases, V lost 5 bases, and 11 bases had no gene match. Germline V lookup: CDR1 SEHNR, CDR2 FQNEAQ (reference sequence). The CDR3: CASSPGGSSGTYNEQFF. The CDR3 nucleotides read TGTGCCAGCAGCCCGGGAGGGTCCAGCGGGACCTACAATGAGCAGTTCTTC.

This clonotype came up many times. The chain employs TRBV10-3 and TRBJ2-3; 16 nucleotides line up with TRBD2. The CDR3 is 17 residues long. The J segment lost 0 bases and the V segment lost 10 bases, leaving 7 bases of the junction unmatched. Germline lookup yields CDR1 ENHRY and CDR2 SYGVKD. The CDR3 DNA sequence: TGTGCCACTCTACCGGGACTAGCGGGGGGGAGCACAGATACGCAGTATTTT. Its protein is CATLPGLAGGSTDTQYF.

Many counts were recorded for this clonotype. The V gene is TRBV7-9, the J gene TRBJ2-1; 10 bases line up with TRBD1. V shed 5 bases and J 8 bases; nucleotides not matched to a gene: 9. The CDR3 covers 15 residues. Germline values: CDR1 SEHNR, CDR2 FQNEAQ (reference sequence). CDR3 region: CASSQVGQGRDEQFF. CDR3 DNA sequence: TGTGCCAGCAGCCAGGTGGGACAGGGGCGCGATGAGCAGTTCTTC.

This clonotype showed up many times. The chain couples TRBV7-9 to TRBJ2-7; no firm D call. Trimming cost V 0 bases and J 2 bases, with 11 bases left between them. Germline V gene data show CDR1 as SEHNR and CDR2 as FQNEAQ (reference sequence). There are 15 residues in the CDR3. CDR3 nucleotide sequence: TGTGCCAGCAGCTTAGCCCCGGGTCCGACCTACGAGCAGTACTTC. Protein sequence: CASSLAPGPTYEQYF.

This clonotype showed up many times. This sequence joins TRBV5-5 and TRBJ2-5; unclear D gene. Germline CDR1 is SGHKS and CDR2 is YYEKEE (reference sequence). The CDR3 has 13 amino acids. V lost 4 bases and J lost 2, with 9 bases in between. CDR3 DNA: TGTGCCAGCAGCCGGGCTTCACAAGAGACCCAGTACTTC. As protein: CASSRASQETQYF.

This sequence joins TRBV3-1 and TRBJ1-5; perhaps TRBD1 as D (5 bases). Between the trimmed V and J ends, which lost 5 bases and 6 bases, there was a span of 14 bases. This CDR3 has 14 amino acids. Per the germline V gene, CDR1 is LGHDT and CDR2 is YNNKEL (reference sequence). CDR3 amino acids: CASSAQGWGQPQHF. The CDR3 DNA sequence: TGTGCCAGCAGCGCGCAGGGTTGGGGTCAGCCCCAGCATTTT.

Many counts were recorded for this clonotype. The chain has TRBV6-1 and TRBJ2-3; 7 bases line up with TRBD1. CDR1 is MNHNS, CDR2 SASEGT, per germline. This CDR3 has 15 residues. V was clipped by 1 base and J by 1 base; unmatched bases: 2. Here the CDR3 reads CASSEDTGGTDTQYF. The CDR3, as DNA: TGTGCCAGCAGTGAAGACACAGGGGGCACAGATACGCAGTATTTT.

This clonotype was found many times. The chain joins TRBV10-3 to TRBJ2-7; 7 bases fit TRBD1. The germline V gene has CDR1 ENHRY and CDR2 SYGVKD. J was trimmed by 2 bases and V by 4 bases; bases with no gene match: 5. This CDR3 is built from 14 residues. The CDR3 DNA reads TGTGCCATCAGTGGGGAGACAGGGCCCTACGAGCAGTACTTC. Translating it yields CAISGETGPYEQYF.

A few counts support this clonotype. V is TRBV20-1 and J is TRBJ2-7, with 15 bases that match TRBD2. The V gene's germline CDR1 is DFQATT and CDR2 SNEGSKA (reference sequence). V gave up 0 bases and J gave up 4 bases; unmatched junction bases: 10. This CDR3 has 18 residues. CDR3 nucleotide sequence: TGCAGTGCTAGAGATCGCGGACTAGCGGGAGGGCCCTTTTACGAGCAGTACTTC. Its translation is CSARDRGLAGGPFYEQYF.

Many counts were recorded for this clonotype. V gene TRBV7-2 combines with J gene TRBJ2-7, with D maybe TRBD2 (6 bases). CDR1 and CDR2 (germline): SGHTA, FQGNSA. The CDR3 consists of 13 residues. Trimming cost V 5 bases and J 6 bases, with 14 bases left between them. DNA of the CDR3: TGTGCCAGCAGCCTTTCGGTGGGGGGCGAGCAGTACTTC. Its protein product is CASSLSVGGEQYF. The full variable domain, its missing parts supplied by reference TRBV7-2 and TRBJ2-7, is GAGVSQSPSNKVTEKGKDVELRCDPISGHTALYWYRQSLGQGLEFLIYFQGNSAPDKSGLPSDRFSAERTGGSVSTLTIQRTQQEDSAVYLCASSLSVGGEQYFGPGTRLTVT.

The CDR3 DNA follows: TGTGCCAGCAGCTTAAAATCGGTTTCACCCCTCCACTTT. As protein: CASSLKSVSPLHF. The chain carries TRBV7-9 and TRBJ1-6, with D unresolved. V gave up 2 bases and J gave up 9 bases, with 8 bases separating them. The CDR3 has 13 residues. Germline CDR1 is SEHNR and CDR2 is FQNEAQ (reference sequence).

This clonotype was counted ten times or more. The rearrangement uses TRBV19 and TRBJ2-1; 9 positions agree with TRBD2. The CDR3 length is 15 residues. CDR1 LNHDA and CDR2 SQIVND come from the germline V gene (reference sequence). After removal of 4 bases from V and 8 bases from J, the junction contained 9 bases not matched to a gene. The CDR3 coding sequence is TGTGCCAGTAGTACAACCGGGACTAGCTGGTATGAGCAGTTCTTC. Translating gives CASSTTGTSWYEQFF.

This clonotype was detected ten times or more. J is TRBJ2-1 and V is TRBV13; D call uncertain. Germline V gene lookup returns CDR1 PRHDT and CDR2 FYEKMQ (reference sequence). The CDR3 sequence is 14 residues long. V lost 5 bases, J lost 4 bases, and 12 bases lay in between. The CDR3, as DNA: TGTGCCAGCAGCCGCCATGAGAGTTACAATGAGCAGTTCTTC. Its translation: CASSRHESYNEQFF.

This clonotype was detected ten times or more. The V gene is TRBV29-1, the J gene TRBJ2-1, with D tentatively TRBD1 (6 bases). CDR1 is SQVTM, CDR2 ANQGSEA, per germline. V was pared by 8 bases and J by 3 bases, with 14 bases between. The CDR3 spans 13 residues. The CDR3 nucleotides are TGCAGCATGACAGGTACCTTCTACAATGAGCAGTTCTTC. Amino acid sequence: CSMTGTFYNEQFF.

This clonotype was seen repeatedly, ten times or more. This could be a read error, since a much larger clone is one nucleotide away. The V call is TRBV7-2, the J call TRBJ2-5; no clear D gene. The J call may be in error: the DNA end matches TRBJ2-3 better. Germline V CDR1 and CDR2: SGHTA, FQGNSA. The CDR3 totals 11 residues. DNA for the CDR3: TGTGCCAGCAGTTTAGGAGTTACGCAGTATTTT. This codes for CASSLGVTQYF.

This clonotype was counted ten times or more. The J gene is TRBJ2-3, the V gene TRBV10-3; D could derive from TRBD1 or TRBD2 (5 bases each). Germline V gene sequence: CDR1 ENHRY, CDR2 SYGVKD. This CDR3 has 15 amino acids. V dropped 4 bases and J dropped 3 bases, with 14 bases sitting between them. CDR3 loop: CAISGGGTGTDTQYF. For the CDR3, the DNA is TGTGCCATCAGTGGTGGGGGTACTGGGACAGATACGCAGTATTTT.

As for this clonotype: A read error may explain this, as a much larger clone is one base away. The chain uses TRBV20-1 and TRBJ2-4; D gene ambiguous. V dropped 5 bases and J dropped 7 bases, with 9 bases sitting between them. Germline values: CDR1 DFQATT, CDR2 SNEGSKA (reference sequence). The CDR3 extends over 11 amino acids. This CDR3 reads CSALFLNIQYF. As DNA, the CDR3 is TGCAGTGCTTTGTTTTTGAACATTCAGTACTTC.

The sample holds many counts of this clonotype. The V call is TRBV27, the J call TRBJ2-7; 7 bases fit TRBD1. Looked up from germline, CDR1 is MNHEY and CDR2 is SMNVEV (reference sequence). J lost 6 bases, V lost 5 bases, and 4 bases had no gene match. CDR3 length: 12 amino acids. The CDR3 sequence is CASSARQGEQYF. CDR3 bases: TGTGCCAGCAGTGCTCGACAGGGCGAGCAGTACTTC.

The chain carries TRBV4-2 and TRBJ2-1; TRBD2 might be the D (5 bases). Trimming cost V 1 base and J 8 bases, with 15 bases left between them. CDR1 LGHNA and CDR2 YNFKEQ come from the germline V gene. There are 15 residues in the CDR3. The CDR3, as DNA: TGTGCCAGCAGCCAAGCGGCCGGGGAATCACATGAGCAGTTCTTC. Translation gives CASSQAAGESHEQFF.

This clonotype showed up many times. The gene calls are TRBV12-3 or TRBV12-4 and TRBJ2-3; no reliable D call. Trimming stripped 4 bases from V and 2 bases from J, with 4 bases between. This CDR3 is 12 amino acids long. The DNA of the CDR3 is TGTGCCAGCAGTTCCCTCACAGATACGCAGTATTTT. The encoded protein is CASSSLTDTQYF.

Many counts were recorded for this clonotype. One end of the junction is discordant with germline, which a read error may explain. This CDR3 reads CASSHQTGTAILF. Written as DNA, the CDR3 is TGTGCCAGCAGTCACCAAACAGGGACAGCGATCCTCTTC. The chain carries TRBV6-5 and TRBJ2-4, with 7 bases that match TRBD1. This CDR3 is built from 13 residues. Germline CDR1 MNHEY, CDR2 SVGAGI.

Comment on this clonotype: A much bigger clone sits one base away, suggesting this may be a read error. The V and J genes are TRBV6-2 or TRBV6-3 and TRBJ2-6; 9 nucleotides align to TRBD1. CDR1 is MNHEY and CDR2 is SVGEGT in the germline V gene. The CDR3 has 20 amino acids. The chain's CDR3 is CASSYPPTGTGSHGANDLTF. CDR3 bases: TGTGCCAGCAGTTACCCTCCGACCGGGACAGGGAGCCATGGGGCCAACGACCTGACTTTC.

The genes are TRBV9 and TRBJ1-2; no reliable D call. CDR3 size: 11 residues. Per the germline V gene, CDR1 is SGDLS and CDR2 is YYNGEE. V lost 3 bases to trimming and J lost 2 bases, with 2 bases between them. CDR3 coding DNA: TGTGCCAGCAGCGGCAACTATGGCTACACCTTC. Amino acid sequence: CASSGNYGYTF.

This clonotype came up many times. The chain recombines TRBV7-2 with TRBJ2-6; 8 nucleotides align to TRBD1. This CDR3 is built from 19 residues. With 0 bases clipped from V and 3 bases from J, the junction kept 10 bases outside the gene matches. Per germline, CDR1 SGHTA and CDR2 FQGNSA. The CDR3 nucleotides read TGTGCCAGCAGCTTAGCGCACGGGCAGGGGGCGGTTGGGGCCAACGTCCTGACTTTC. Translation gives CASSLAHGQGAVGANVLTF.

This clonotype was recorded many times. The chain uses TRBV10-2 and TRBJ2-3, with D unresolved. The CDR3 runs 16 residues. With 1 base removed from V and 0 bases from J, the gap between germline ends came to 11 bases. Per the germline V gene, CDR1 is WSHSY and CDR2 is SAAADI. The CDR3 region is CASSEFGRSSTDTQYF. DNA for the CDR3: TGCGCCAGCAGTGAGTTTGGACGGAGTAGCACAGATACGCAGTATTTT.

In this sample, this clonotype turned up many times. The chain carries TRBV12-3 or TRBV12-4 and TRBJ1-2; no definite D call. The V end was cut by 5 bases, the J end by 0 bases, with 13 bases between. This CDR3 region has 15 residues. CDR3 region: CASSQGLPSNYGYTF. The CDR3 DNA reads TGTGCCAGCAGTCAAGGACTGCCTTCTAACTATGGCTACACCTTC.

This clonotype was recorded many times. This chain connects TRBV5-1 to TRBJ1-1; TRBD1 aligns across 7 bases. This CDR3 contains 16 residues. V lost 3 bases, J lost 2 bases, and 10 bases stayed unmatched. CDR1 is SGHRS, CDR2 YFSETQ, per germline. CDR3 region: CASSYQAGGVNTEAFF. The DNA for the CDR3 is TGCGCCAGCAGCTATCAGGCAGGGGGGGTCAACACTGAAGCTTTCTTT.

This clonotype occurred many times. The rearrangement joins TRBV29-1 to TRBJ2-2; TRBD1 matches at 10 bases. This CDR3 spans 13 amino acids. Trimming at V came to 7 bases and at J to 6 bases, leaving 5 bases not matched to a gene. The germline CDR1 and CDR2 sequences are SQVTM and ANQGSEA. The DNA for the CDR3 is TGCAGCGGCGGGACAGGGGCGGCCGGGGAGCTGTTTTTT. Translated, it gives CSGGTGAAGELFF.